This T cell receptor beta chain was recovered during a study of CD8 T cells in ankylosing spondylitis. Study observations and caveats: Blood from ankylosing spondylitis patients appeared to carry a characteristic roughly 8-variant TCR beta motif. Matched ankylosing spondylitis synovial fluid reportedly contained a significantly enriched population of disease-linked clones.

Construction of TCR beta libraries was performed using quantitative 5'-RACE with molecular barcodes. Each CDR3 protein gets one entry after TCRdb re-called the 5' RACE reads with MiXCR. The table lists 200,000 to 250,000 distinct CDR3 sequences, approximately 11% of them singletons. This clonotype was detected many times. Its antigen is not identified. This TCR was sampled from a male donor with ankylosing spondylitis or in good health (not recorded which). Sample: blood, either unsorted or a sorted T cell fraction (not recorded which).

The CDR3 here is CSVASFSYNEQFF. The CDR3 DNA sequence: TGCAGCGTAGCTAGCTTCTCCTACAATGAGCAGTTCTTC. This chain uses TRBV29-1 with TRBJ2-1; D possibly corresponds to TRBD2 (5 bases). There are 13 residues in the CDR3. The V gene lost 6 bases and the J gene lost 0 bases, with 9 bases spanning the gap. Per the germline V gene, CDR1 is SQVTM and CDR2 is ANQGSEA.